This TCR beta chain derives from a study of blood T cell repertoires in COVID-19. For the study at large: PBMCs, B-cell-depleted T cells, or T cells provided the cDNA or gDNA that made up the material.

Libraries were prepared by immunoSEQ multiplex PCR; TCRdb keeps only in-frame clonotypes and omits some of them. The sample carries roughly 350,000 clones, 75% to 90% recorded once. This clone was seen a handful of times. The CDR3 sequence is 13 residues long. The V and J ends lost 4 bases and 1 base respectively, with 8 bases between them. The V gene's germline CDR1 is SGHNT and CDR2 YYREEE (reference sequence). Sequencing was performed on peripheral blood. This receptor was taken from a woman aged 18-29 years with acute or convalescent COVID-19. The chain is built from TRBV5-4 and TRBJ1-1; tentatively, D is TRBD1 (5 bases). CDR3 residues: CASSHDRNTEAFF. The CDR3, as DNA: TGTGCCAGCAGCCACGACAGGAACACTGAAGCTTTCTTT.